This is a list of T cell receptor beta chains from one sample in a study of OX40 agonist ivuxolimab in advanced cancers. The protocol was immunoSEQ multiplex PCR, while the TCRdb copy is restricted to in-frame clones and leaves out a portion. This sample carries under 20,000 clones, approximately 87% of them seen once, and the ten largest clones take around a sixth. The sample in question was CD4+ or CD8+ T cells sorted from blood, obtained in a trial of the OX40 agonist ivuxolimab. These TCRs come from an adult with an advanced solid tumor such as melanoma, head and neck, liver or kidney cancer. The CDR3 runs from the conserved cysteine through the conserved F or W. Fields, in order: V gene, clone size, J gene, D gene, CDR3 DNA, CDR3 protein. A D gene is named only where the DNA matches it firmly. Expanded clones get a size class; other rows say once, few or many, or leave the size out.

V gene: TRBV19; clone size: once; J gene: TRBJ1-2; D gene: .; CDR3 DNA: TGTGCCAGTAATGAACAGGGCTATGGCTACACCTTC; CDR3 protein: CASNEQGYGYTF
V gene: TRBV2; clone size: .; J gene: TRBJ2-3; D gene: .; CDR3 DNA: TGTGCCAGCAGTGAAGCAGGGCAGGTCGGGGTAGATACGCAGTATTTT; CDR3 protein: CASSEAGQVGVDTQYF
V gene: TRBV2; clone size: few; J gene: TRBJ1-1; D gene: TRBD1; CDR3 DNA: TGTGCCAGCATAAAGGGGGCAGGGGTGTTGGGCACTGAAGCTTTCTTT; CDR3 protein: CASIKGAGVLGTEAFF
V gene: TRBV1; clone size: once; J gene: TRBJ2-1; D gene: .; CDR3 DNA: .; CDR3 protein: CTSSHEVGSGIRLDEQFF
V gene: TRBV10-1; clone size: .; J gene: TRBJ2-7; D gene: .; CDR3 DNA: TGCGCCAGCAGTGAGGGAGTTTTACGGGGCAGGGTAAGCTCCTACGAGCAGTACTTC; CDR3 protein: CASSEGVLRGRVSSYEQYF
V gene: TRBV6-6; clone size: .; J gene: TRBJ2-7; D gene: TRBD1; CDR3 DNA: TGTGCCAGCAGTTACCCAGGGGGCAACGACGAGCAGTACTTC; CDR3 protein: CASSYPGGNDEQYF
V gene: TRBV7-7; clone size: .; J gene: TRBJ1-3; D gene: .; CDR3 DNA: TGTGCTAGCAGTGCCGGGGGATCTGGAAACACCATATATTTT; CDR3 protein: CASSAGGSGNTIYF
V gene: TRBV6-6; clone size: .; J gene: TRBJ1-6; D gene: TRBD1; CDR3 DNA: TGTGCCAGCAACGGAGGGACAGGGACTCTCCCGGCCCTCCACTTT; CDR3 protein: CASNGGTGTLPALHF
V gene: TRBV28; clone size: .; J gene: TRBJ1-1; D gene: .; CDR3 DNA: TGTGCCACTTTCCGGTCAGACAGGAACACTGAAGCTTTCTTT; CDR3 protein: CATFRSDRNTEAFF
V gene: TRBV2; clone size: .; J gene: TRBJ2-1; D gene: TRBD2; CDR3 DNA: TGTGCCAGCAGTGAGGGACTAGTAGGCAATGAGCAGTTCTTC; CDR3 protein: CASSEGLVGNEQFF
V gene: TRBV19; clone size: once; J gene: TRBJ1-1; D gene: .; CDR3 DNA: TGTGCCAGTAGTATAGATTTGGGCAGGCCCGAAGCTTTCTTT; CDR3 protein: CASSIDLGRPEAFF
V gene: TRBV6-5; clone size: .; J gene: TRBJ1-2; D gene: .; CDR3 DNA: TGTGCCAGCAGGCCCCGGGCCAGTTATGGCTACACCTTC; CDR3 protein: CASRPRASYGYTF
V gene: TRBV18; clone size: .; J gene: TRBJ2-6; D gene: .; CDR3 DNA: TGTGCCAGCTCAAGGTCTGGGGCCAACGTCCTGACTTTC; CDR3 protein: CASSRSGANVLTF
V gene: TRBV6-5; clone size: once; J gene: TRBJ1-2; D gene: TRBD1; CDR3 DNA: TGTGCCAGCAGTTACGGTACAGGGGGCGCCTATGGCTACACCTTC; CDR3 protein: CASSYGTGGAYGYTF
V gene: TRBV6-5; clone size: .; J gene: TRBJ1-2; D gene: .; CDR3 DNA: TGTGCCAGCAGACCCGACGGACTATATGGCTACACCTTC; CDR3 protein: CASRPDGLYGYTF
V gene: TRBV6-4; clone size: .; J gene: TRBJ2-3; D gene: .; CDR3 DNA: TGTGCCAGCAGTGACTCTGCCGACGCTACAGATACGCAGTATTTT; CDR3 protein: CASSDSADATDTQYF
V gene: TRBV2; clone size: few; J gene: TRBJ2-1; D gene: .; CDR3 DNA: TGTGCCAGCAGTGAAACTTTAGCGGCTGAGCAGTTCTTC; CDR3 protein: CASSETLAAEQFF
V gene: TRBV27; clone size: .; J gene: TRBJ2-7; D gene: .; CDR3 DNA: TGTGCCAGCAGTTTCGGCCCTCCCTCGGCCGAGCAGTACTTC; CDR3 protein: CASSFGPPSAEQYF
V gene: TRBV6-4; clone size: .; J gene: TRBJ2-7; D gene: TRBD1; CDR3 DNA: TGTGCCAGCAGTGAGAGGGGGCGATCGTACTTC; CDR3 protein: CASSERGRSYF
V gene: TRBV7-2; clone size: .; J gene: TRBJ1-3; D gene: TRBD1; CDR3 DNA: TGTGCCAGCAGCCCGGGACAGGGAAACACCATATATTTT; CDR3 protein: CASSPGQGNTIYF
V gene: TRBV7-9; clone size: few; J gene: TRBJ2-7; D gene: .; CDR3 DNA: TGTGCCAGCAGCCCCTTTGGCAGCACCTACGAGCAGTACTTC; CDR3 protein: CASSPFGSTYEQYF
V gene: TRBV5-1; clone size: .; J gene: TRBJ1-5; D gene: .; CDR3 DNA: TGCGCCAGCAGCTTGGGCAGGGGTGAGGGTCAGCCCCAGCATTTT; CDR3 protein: CASSLGRGEGQPQHF
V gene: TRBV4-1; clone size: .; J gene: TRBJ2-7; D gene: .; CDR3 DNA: TGCGCCAGCAGCCACGCAGGACCTCCAGGCGAGCAGTACTTC; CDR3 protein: CASSHAGPPGEQYF
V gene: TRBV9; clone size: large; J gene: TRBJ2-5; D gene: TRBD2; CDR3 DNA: TGTGCCAGCAGCGAGAACTTAGCGGGGGGGCCGGAGACCCAGTACTTC; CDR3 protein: CASSENLAGGPETQYF
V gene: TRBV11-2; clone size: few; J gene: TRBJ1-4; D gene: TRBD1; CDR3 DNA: TGTGCCAGCAGCTTGGACCGGGACAGGGGGGGAGAAAAACTGTTTTTT; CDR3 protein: CASSLDRDRGGEKLFF
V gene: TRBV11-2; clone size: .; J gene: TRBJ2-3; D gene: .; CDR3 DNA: TGTGCCAGCAGCTTAGATTTGTTAGATACGCAGTATTTT; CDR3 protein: CASSLDLLDTQYF
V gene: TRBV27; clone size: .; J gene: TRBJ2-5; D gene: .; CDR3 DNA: TGTGCCAGCAGTGATCGGCCGGGCCTAGTGGGGGCGACCCAGTACTTC; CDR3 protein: CASSDRPGLVGATQYF
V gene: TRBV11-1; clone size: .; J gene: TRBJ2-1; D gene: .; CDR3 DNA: TGTGCCAGCAGCTTGGACAACTCCGGCGATGAGCAGTTCTTC; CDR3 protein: CASSLDNSGDEQFF
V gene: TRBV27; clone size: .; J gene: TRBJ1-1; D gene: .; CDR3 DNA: TGTGCCAGCAGTTTAAATCCAGAAATGAACACTGAAGCTTTCTTT; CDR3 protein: CASSLNPEMNTEAFF
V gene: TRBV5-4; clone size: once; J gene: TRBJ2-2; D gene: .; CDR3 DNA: TGTGCCAGCAGCTCCGGGATCCAACCCACCGGGGAGCTGTTTTTT; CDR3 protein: CASSSGIQPTGELFF
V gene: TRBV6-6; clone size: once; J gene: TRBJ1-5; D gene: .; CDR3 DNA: TGTGCCAGCAGTTACCAGACAGGCGACAGCAATCAGCCCCAGCATTTT; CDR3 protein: CASSYQTGDSNQPQHF
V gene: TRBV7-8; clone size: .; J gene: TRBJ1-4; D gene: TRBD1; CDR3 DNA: TGTGCCAGCAGCTTTGACCCCGGACAGGGAAGAGAAAAACTGTTTTTT; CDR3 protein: CASSFDPGQGREKLFF
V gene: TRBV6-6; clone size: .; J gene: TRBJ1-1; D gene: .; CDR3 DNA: TGTGCCAGCAGCGGGACGTCCGAAGCTTTCTTT; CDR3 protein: CASSGTSEAFF
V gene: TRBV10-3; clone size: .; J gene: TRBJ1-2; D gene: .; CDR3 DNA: TGTGCCATCACAGACAGAGACTCTAATGGCTACACCTTC; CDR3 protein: CAITDRDSNGYTF
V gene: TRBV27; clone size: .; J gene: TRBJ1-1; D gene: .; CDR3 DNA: TGTGCCAGCAGTTTATTTGTTGGCGGGGGCTCTGAAGCTTTCTTT; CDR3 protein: CASSLFVGGGSEAFF
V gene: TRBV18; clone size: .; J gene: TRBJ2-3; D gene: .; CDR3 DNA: TGTGCCAGCTCAGCGGGCGCGGCAGATACGCAGTATTTT; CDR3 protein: CASSAGAADTQYF
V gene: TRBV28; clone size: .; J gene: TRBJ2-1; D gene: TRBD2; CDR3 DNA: TGTGCCAGCAGTTTTGGGAGCGGGAGGGCCTCTGAGCAGTTCTTC; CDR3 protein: CASSFGSGRASEQFF
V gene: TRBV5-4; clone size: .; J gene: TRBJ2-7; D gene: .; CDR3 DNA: TGTGCCAGCAGCTTGGTTGGGCAGCCCTCCTACGAGCAGTACTTC; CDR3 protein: CASSLVGQPSYEQYF
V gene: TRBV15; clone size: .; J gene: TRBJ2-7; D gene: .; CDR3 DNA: TGTGCCACCCCAAAGGGCTCATCCTACGAGCAGTACTTC; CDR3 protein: CATPKGSSYEQYF
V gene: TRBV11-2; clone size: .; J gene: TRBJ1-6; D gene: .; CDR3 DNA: TGTGCCAGCAGCTTAGGGGCCGGGTCGAAGAATTCACCCCTCCACTTT; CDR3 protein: CASSLGAGSKNSPLHF
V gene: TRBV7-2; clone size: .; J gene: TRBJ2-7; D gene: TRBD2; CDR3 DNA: TGTGCCAGCAGCTTAGAACGTCGGCTAGCGGGAAACTACGAGCAGTACTTC; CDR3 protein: CASSLERRLAGNYEQYF
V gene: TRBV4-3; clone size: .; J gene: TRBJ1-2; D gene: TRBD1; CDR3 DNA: TGCGCCAGCAGCCAAGATCGAACAGGGGGCGACTATGGCTACACCTTC; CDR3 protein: CASSQDRTGGDYGYTF
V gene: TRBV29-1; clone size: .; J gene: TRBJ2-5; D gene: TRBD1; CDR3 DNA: TGCAGCGCGACAGGGGGAATGGAGACCCAGTACTTC; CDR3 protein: CSATGGMETQYF
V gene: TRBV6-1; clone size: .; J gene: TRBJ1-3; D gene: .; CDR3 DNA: TGTGCCAGCATCCCCGGGGTTGGTGGAAACACCATATATTTT; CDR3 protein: CASIPGVGGNTIYF
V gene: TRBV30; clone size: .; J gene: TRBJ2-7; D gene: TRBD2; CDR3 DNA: TGTGCCTGGAGTACCGTAGCGGGAGTGGGCGAGCAGTACTTC; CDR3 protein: CAWSTVAGVGEQYF
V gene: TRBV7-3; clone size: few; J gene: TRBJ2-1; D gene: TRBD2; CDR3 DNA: TGTGCCAGCAGCTCGATAGCGGGGGTCGGCAATGAGCAGTTCTTC; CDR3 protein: CASSSIAGVGNEQFF
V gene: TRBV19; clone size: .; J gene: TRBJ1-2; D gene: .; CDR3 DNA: TGTGCCAGTAGTATTCTTCCAGGGCCCGATAACTATGGCTACACCTTC; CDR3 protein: CASSILPGPDNYGYTF